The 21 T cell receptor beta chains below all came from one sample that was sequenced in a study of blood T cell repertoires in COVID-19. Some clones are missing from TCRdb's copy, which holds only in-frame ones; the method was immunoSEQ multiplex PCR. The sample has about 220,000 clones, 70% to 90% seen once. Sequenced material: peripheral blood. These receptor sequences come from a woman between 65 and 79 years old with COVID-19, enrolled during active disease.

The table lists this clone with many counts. The CDR3: CASSIGTSRYEQYF. In DNA form, the CDR3 reads TGTGCCAGTAGTATAGGGACTAGCAGGTACGAGCAGTACTTC. The chain recombines TRBV19 with TRBJ2-7; TRBD2 matches 8 bases. Germline loops: CDR1 LNHDA, CDR2 SQIVND (reference sequence). This CDR3 comprises 14 residues. Losses at the gene ends were 1 base for V and 4 bases for J; bases not matched to a gene: 3.

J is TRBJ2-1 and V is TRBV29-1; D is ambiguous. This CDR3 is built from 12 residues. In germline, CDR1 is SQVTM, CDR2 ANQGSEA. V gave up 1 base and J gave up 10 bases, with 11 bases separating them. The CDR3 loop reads CSVEVWRREQFF. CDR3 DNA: TGCAGCGTTGAAGTGTGGCGGAGAGAGCAGTTCTTC.

This CDR3 is CASSRGGNDEQYF. CDR3 bases: TGTGCCAGCAGTCGCGGAGGGAATGACGAGCAGTACTTC. This chain joins TRBV6-6 and TRBJ2-7, with a possible D match to TRBD2 (6 bases). Germline CDR1 MNHNY, CDR2 SVGAGI (reference sequence). The CDR3 runs 13 residues. V shed 5 bases and J shed 5 bases, with 13 bases lying between them.

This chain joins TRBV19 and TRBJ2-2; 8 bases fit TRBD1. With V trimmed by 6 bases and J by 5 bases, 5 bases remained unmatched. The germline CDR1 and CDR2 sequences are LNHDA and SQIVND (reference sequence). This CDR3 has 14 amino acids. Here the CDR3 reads CASRHRTGTGELFF. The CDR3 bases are TGTGCCAGTAGACACCGGACAGGGACCGGGGAGCTGTTTTTT.

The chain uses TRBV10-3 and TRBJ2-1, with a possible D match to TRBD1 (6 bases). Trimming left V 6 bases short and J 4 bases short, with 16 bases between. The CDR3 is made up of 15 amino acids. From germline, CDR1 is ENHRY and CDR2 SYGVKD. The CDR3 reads CAISRTGFLYNEQFF. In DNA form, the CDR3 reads TGTGCCATCAGCCGTACAGGGTTTCTTTACAATGAGCAGTTCTTC.

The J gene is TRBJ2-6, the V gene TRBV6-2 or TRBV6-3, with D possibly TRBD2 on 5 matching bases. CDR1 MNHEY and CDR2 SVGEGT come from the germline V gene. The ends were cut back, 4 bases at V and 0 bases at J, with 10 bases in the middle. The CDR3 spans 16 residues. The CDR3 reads CASSFFGNSGANVLTF. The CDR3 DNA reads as TGTGCCAGCAGTTTTTTCGGGAACTCTGGGGCCAACGTCCTGACTTTC.

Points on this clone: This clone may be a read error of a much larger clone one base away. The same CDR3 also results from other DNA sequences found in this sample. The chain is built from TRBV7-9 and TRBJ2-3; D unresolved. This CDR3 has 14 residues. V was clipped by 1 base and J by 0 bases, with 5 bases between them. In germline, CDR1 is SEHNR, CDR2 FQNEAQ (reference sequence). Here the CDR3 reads CASSLGLSTDTQYF. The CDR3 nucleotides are TGTGCCAGCAGCTTAGGGCTCAGCACAGATACGCAGTATTTT.

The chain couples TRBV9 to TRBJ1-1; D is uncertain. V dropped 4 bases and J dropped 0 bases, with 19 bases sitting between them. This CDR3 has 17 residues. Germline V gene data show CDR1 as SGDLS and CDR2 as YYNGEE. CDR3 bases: TGTGCCAGCAGCTCCACCCTTGGGGAGATCATGAACACTGAAGCTTTCTTT. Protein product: CASSSTLGEIMNTEAFF.

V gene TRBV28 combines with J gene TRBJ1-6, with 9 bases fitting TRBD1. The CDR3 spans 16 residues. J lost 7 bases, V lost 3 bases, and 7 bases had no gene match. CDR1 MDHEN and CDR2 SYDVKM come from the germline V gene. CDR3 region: CASSFSTGQGNSPLHF. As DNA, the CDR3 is TGTGCCAGCAGTTTCTCGACCGGACAGGGGAATTCACCCCTCCACTTT. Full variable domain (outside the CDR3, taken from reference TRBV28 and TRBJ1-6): DVKVTQSSRYLVKRTGEKVFLECVQDMDHENMFWYRQDPGLGLRLIYFSYDVKMKEKGDIPEGYSVSREKKERFSLILESASTNQTSMYLCASSFSTGQGNSPLHFGNGTRLTVT.

The CDR3 coding sequence is TGTGCCAGCAGCCGACTAGCGGATGAGCAGTTCTTC. It translates to CASSRLADEQFF. The chain is built from TRBV14 and TRBJ2-1; 9 nucleotides align to TRBD2. Losses at the gene ends were 4 bases for V and 8 bases for J; bases not matched to a gene: 0. The CDR3 has 12 residues. Germline V gives CDR1 SGHDN, CDR2 FVKESK.

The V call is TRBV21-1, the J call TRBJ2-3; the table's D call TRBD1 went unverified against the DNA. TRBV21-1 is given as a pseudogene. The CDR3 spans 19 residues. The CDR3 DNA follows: TGTGCCAGCAGCAACTCGGACAGGGTGGTCGACCCTAGCACAGATACGCAGTATTTT. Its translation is CASSNSDRVVDPSTDTQYF.

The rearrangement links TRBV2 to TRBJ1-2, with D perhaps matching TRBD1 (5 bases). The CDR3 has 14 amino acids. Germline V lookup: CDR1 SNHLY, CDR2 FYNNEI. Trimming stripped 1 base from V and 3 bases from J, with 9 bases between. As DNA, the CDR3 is TGTGCCAGCAGTGAAGTGGCGGGGCACTATGGCTACACCTTC. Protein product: CASSEVAGHYGYTF.

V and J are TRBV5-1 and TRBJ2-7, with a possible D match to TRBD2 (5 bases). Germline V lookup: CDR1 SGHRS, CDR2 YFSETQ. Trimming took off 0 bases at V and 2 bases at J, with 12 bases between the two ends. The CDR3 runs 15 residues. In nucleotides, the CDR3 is TGCGCCAGCAGCTTGGGACTATCTAAGCCCTACGAGCAGTACTTC. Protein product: CASSLGLSKPYEQYF.

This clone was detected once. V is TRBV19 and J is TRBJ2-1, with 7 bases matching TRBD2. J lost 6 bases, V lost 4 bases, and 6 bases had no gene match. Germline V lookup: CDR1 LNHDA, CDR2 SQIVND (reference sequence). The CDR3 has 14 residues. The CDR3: CASSNSRLANEQFF. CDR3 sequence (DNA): TGTGCCAGTAGTAACTCTCGACTAGCCAATGAGCAGTTCTTC.

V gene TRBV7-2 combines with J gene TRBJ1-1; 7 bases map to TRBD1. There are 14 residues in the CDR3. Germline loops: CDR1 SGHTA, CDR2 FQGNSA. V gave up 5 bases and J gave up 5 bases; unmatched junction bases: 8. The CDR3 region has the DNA TGTGCCAGCAGCCTTATAAACAGGGGTACTGAAGCTTTCTTT. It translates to CASSLINRGTEAFF.

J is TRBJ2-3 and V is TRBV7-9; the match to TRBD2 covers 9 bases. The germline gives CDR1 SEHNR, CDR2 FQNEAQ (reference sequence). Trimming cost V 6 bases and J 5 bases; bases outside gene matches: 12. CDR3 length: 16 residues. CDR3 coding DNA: TGTGCCAGCAGGCGTTTTATAGCGGGAGCAAAAGATACGCAGTATTTT. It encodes CASRRFIAGAKDTQYF.

The CDR3 nucleotides read TGTGCCAGCTCACGAAGGGGACAGGGGCTAAGCTCTGGAAACACCATATATTTT. Its translation is CASSRRGQGLSSGNTIYF. The chain combines TRBV18 with TRBJ1-3; 10 bases are shared with TRBD1. J gave up 0 bases and V 4 bases, and 9 bases lay outside the gene matches. The CDR3 spans 18 residues. The germline CDR1 and CDR2 sequences are KGHSH and LQKENI.

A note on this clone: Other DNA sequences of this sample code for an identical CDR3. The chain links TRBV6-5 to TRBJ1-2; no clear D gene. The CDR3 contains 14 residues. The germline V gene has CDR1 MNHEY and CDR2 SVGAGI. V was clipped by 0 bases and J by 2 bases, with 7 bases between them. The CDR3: CASSYSAGNYGYTF. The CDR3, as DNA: TGTGCCAGCAGTTACTCAGCAGGCAACTATGGCTACACCTTC.

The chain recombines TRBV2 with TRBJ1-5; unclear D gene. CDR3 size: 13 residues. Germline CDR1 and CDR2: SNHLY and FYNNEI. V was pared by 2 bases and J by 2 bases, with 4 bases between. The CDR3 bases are TGTGCCAGCAGTGAATGGCGCAATCAGCCCCAGCATTTT. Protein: CASSEWRNQPQHF. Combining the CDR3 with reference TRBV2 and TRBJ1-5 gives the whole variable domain EPEVTQTPSHQVTQMGQEVILRCVPISNHLYFYWYRQILGQKVEFLVSFYNNEISEKSEIFDDQFSVERPDGSNFTLKIRSTKLEDSAMYFCASSEWRNQPQHFGDGTRLSIL.

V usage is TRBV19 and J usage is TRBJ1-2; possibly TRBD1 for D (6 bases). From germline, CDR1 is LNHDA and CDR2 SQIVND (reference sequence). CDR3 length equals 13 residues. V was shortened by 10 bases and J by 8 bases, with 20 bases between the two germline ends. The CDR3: CATLKGGTRGYTF. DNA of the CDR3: TGTGCCACCTTAAAGGGAGGGACACGGGGCTACACCTTC.

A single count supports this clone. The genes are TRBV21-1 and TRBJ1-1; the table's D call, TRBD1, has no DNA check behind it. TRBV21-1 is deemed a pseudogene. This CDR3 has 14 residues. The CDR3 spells CASRTSRGVTEAFF. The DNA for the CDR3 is TGTGCCAGCAGGACGAGCAGGGGGGTCACTGAAGCTTTCTTT.